This T cell receptor beta chain came from a study of technical replicates of blood from a few donors. Here immunoSEQ multiplex PCR was the method, and the copy in TCRdb shows in-frame clones only, minus some. Here the sample spans fewer than 95,000 clones, roughly 94% being singletons. The CDR3 spans 11 residues. Germline CDR1 is DFQATT and CDR2 is SNEGSKA (reference sequence). Between the trimmed V and J ends, which lost 3 bases and 11 bases, there was a span of 11 bases. The source of this sequence is a human donor in good health. The specimen sequenced was T cells isolated from PBMCs. The chain employs TRBV20-1 and TRBJ1-3; the D is unclear. The CDR3 spells CSASDVGAIYF. CDR3 sequence (DNA): TGCAGTGCTAGTGATGTCGGGGCCATATATTTT.